This T cell receptor (beta chain) was sequenced in a study of T cell changes during pregnancy in multiple sclerosis. Germline V gene data show CDR1 as MNHEY and CDR2 as SMNVEV (reference sequence). The V and J ends lost 1 base and 4 bases, in that order; junction bases with no gene match: 5. CDR3 length: 17 amino acids. Sequencing used immunoSEQ multiplex PCR; TCRdb keeps in-frame clones, though not all of them. The repertoire holds around 68,000 clones, with 91% as singletons. The V gene is TRBV27, the J gene TRBJ2-2, with 11 nucleotides matching TRBD2. Sample: peripheral blood, taken in the third trimester of pregnancy. This clonotype originated in a female donor in good health, enrolled as a control in a pregnancy study. Here the CDR3 reads CASSLFRLAGPTGELFF. DNA for the CDR3: TGTGCCAGCAGTTTATTTCGACTAGCGGGGCCCACCGGGGAGCTGTTTTTT.